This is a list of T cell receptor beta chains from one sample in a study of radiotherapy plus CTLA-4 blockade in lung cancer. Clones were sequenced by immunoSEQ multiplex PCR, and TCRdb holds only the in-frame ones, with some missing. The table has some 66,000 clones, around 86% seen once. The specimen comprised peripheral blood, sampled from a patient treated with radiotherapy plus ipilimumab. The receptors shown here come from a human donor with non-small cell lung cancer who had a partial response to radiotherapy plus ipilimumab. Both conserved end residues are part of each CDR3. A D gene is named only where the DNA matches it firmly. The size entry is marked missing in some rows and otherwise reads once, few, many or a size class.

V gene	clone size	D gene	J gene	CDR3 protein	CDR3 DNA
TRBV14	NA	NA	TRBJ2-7	CASSQERDSYEQYF	TGTGCCAGCAGCCAAGAACGGGACTCCTACGAGCAGTACTTC
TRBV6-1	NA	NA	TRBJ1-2	CASTVAVGGYTF	TGTGCCAGCACTGTCGCGGTTGGTGGCTACACCTTC
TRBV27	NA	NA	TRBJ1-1	CASSQTVATEAFF	TGTGCCAGCAGCCAGACAGTAGCCACTGAAGCTTTCTTT
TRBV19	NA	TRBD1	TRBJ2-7	CASSIGTGAYEQYF	TGTGCCAGTAGTATTGGGACAGGCGCCTACGAGCAGTACTTC
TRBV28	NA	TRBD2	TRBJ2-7	CASTNTAGGNEDF	TGTGCCAGCACCAACACAGCGGGGGGGAATGAAGATTTC
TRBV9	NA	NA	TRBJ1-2	CASSVAGIGYGYTF	TGTGCCAGCAGCGTCGCGGGGATAGGCTATGGCTACACCTTC
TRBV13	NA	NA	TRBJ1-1	CASIHSRMNTEAFF	TGTGCCAGCATCCACTCCAGGATGAACACTGAAGCTTTCTTT
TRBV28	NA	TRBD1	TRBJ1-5	CASETGGSNQPQHF	TGTGCCAGTGAGACAGGGGGCAGCAATCAGCCCCAGCATTTT
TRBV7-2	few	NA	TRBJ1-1	CASSFRGVSEAFF	TGTGCCAGCAGCTTCAGGGGTGTGAGTGAAGCTTTCTTT
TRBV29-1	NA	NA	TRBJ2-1	CSVGVGFSSYNEQFF	TGCAGCGTTGGGGTCGGGTTCAGCTCCTACAATGAGCAGTTCTTC
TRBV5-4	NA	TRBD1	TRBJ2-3	CASTIFAGQVGDTQYF	TGTGCCAGCACCATCTTTGCCGGACAGGTGGGAGATACGCAGTATTTT
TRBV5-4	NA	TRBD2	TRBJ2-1	CASSFLAGDEQFF	TGTGCCAGCAGCTTTCTAGCGGGAGATGAGCAGTTCTTC
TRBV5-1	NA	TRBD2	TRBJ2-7	CASSFGTSGSVYEQYF	TGCGCCAGCAGCTTTGGGACTAGCGGGAGTGTTTACGAGCAGTACTTC
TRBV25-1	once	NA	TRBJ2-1	CASSDRVRDEQFF	TGTGCCAGCAGTGACAGGGTTCGGGATGAGCAGTTCTTC
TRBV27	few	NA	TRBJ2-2	CASSQTITAGELFF	TGTGCCAGCAGCCAGACTATTACGGCCGGGGAGCTGTTTTTT
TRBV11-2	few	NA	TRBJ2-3	CASSLVSVADTQYF	TGTGCCAGCAGCTTAGTGTCGGTGGCAGATACGCAGTATTTT
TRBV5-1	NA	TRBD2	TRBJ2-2	CASSLGLAGNTGELFF	TGCGCCAGCAGCTTGGGACTAGCGGGGAACACCGGGGAGCTGTTTTTT
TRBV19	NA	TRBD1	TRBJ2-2	CASRGDRKTRNTGELFF	TGTGCCAGTAGGGGGGACAGAAAAACCCGGAACACCGGGGAGCTGTTTTTT
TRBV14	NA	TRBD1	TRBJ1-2	CASSKQGNYGYTF	TGTGCCAGCAGCAAACAGGGGAACTATGGCTACACCTTC
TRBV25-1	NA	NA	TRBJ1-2	CASSESRKANYGYTF	TGTGCCAGCAGTGAATCCAGGAAAGCTAACTATGGCTACACCTTC
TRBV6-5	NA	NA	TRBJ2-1	CASSLEISYNEQFF	TGTGCCAGCAGCCTGGAGATCTCCTACAATGAGCAGTTCTTC
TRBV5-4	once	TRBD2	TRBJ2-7	CASRPGTSGSYEQYF	TGTGCCAGCAGACCCGGGACTAGCGGATCCTACGAGCAGTACTTC
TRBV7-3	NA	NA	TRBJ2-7	CASSLTSGHYYEQYF	TGTGCCAGCAGCTTAACGTCGGGACACTACTACGAGCAGTACTTC
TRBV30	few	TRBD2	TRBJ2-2	CAWSVQTSGNTGELFF	TGTGCCTGGAGTGTACAGACTAGCGGGAACACCGGGGAGCTGTTTTTT
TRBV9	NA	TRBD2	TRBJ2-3	CASSVGLAESTDTQYF	TGTGCCAGCAGCGTAGGGCTAGCGGAAAGCACAGATACGCAGTATTTT
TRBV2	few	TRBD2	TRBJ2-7	CASRSTSGSNEQYF	TGTGCCAGCAGGTCGACTAGCGGGAGCAACGAGCAGTACTTC
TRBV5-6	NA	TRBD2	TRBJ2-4	CASSLGGGWGKNIQYF	TGTGCCAGCAGCTTGGGGGGGGGTTGGGGCAAAAACATTCAGTACTTC
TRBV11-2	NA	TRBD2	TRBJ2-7	CASSGNLAGVTEQYF	TGTGCCAGCAGCGGGAATCTAGCGGGAGTTACCGAGCAGTACTTC
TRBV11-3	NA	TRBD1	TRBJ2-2	CASSAFTGTGYTGELFF	TGTGCCAGCAGCGCTTTCACCGGGACAGGGTACACCGGGGAGCTGTTTTTT
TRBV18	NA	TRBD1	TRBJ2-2	CASSPQDRGFTGELFF	TGTGCCAGCTCACCCCAGGACAGGGGCTTCACCGGGGAGCTGTTTTTT
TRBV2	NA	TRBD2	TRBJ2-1	CASSLTSGRLFDNEQFF	TGTGCCAGCAGCCTGACTAGCGGGAGGTTGTTCGACAATGAGCAGTTCTTC
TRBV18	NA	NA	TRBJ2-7	CASSPSRVGYEQYF	TGTGCCAGCTCACCTTCCCGGGTCGGGTACGAGCAGTACTTC
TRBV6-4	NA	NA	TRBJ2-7	CASHSTPNEQYF	TGTGCCAGCCATTCTACTCCTAACGAGCAGTACTTC
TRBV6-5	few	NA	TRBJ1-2	CASSLANYGYTF	TGTGCCAGCAGTTTAGCTAACTATGGCTACACCTTC
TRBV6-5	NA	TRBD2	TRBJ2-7	CASSDLAGEGQYF	TGTGCCAGCAGTGATCTAGCGGGAGAAGGGCAGTACTTC
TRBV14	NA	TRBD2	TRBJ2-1	CASSQELAGVSEQFF	TGTGCCAGCAGCCAGGAACTAGCGGGAGTCAGTGAGCAGTTCTTC
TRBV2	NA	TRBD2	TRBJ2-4	CASAPGGGDAKNIQYF	TGTGCCAGCGCCCCGGGAGGGGGGGACGCCAAAAACATTCAGTACTTC
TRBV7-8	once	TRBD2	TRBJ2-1	CASSLAVAGESSYNEQFF	TGTGCCAGCAGCTTAGCGGTAGCGGGGGAGAGCTCCTACAATGAGCAGTTCTTC
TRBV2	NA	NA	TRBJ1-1	CASHTANTEAFF	TGTGCCAGCCATACAGCGAACACTGAAGCTTTCTTT
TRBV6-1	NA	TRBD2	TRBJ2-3	CASSEGVGRATDTQYF	TGTGCCAGCAGTGAAGGGGTCGGGAGGGCTACAGATACGCAGTATTTT
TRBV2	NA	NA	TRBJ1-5	CASKGGTQPQHF	TGTGCCAGCAAAGGGGGAACTCAGCCCCAGCATTTT
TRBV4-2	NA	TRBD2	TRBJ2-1	CASSQEASGRAYYNEQFF	TGTGCCAGCAGCCAAGAGGCTAGCGGGAGGGCATATTACAATGAGCAGTTCTTC
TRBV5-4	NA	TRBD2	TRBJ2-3	CASSLVAGGTDTQYF	TGTGCCAGCAGCTTGGTAGCGGGAGGGACAGATACGCAGTATTTT
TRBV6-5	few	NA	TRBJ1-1	CASSYGGKMNTEAFF	TGTGCCAGCAGTTACGGCGGCAAGATGAACACTGAAGCTTTCTTT
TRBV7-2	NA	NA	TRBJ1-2	CASSSGRTNYGYTF	TGTGCCAGCAGCTCTGGTAGAACTAACTATGGCTACACCTTC
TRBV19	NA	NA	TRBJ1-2	CASSSREGRWTYGYTF	TGTGCCAGTAGTTCCCGGGAGGGACGGTGGACTTATGGCTACACCTTC
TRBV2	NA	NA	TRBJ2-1	CASSGTAYNEQFF	TGTGCCAGCAGTGGGACTGCTTACAATGAGCAGTTCTTC
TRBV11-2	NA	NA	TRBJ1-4	CASSLERFGANEKLFF	TGTGCCAGCAGCTTAGAAAGATTCGGGGCTAATGAAAAACTGTTTTTT
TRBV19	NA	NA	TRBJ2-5	CASSIPTPAGETQYF	TGTGCCAGTAGTATCCCGACACCCGCGGGGGAGACCCAGTACTTC
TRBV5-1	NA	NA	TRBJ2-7	CASSFPSFGDEQYF	TGCGCCAGCAGCTTCCCTAGCTTCGGCGACGAGCAGTACTTC
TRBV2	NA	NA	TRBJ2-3	CASGDSLGGDTQYF	TGTGCCAGCGGGGACTCCTTAGGAGGTGATACGCAGTATTTT
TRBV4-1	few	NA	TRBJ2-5	CASSQAGLKREETQYF	TGCGCCAGCAGCCAAGCCGGATTGAAACGGGAGGAGACCCAGTACTTC
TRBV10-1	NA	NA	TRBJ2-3	CASSDGGSTDTQYF	TGCGCCAGCAGTGACGGCGGGAGCACAGATACGCAGTATTTT
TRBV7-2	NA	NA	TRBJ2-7	CASSFRDSGYYEQYF	TGTGCCAGCAGCTTCCGGGATAGCGGCTACTACGAGCAGTACTTC
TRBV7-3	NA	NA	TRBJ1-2	CASSLRGFNYGYTF	TGTGCCAGCAGCTTACGGGGATTCAACTATGGCTACACCTTC
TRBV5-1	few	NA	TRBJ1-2	CASSFSRGATGYTF	TGCGCCAGCAGCTTCTCTCGGGGGGCGACCGGCTACACCTTC
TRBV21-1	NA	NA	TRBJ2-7	CASSKTGGFSLPYEQYF	TGTGCCAGCAGCAAGACAGGGGGTTTTTCGCTCCCCTACGAGCAGTACTTC